These 9 T cell receptor beta chains were all obtained from the same sample, sequenced in a study of OX40 agonist ivuxolimab in advanced cancers. The repertoire was sequenced with immunoSEQ multiplex PCR; TCRdb's copy has only in-frame clones and lacks some. The sample yields 35,000 to 45,000 clones, roughly nine tenths seen once. The sample consisted of CD4+ or CD8+ T cells sorted from blood, taken in a trial of the OX40 agonist ivuxolimab. These receptor sequences come from an adult with an advanced solid tumor such as melanoma, head and neck, liver or kidney cancer.

The V call is TRBV7-8, the J call TRBJ2-7, with D possibly matching TRBD2 (7 bases). Germline assignment: CDR1 SGHVS and CDR2 FQNEAQ. This CDR3 region has 17 residues. Trimming removed 1 base at V and 1 base at J, with 17 bases between. CDR3 loop: CASSLGGRAGASYEQYF. The DNA of the CDR3 is TGTGCCAGCAGCTTAGGAGGGAGGGCAGGGGCTTCCTACGAGCAGTACTTC.

This clone was seen just once. The J gene is TRBJ1-1, the V gene TRBV29-1, with D perhaps TRBD1 (6 bases). V lost 0 bases and J lost 7, with 12 bases in between. Per germline, CDR1 SQVTM and CDR2 ANQGSEA. This CDR3 has 13 residues. For the CDR3, the DNA is TGCAGCGTTGAAGAAGGGGACACCTATGAAGCTTTCTTT. Amino acids: CSVEEGDTYEAFF.

This sequence joins TRBV27 and TRBJ2-1, with 8 bases fitting TRBD2. This CDR3 spans 16 amino acids. Trimming cost V 2 bases and J 8 bases; bases outside gene matches: 11. Per germline, CDR1 MNHEY and CDR2 SMNVEV (reference sequence). This CDR3 is CASSLLFGRAMDEQFF. The CDR3 nucleotides read TGTGCCAGCAGTTTACTCTTCGGGAGGGCCATGGATGAGCAGTTCTTC.

The J gene is TRBJ2-7, the V gene TRBV29-1; D ambiguous. The CDR3 length is 11 residues. Per germline, CDR1 SQVTM and CDR2 ANQGSEA. Trimming took 6 bases from V and 3 from J, leaving 9 bases between them. CDR3 loop: CSVYLDYEQYF. The CDR3 DNA sequence: TGCAGCGTGTACCTAGACTACGAGCAGTACTTC.

V gene TRBV13 combines with J gene TRBJ2-1; 8 bases map to TRBD1. V shed 3 bases, J shed 6 bases, and the junction held 13 bases outside the gene matches. Per germline, CDR1 PRHDT and CDR2 FYEKMQ (reference sequence). This CDR3 is built from 17 residues. CDR3 amino acids: CASSFISPTDRGNEQFF. As DNA, the CDR3 is TGTGCCAGCAGCTTTATATCCCCTACAGACAGGGGCAATGAGCAGTTCTTC.

The chain uses TRBV4-1 and TRBJ1-1; D is unresolved. The V and J ends lost 2 bases and 2 bases respectively, with 15 bases between them. CDR1 and CDR2 from the germline V gene are MGHRA and YSYEKL. The CDR3 runs to 16 residues. The CDR3 region has the DNA TGCGCCAGCAGCCAACCTGCGGGTATAGGAAACACTGAAGCTTTCTTT. Protein sequence: CASSQPAGIGNTEAFF.

The chain uses TRBV2 and TRBJ2-1; 13 bases fit TRBD2. The CDR3 has 16 amino acids. The germline CDR1 and CDR2 sequences are SNHLY and FYNNEI. Germline trimming cut 7 bases from V and 10 bases from J; bases unmatched to any gene: 13. The DNA for the CDR3 is TGTGCCAGCACTGGGACTAGCGGGATAACGAGTTGGGAGCAGTTCTTC. Translated, it gives CASTGTSGITSWEQFF.

V gene TRBV5-6 combines with J gene TRBJ1-2; 7 bases are shared with TRBD1. V dropped 4 bases and J dropped 12; count of bases not matched to a gene: 9. The CDR3 loop spans 12 amino acids. Germline CDR1 is SGHDT and CDR2 is YYEEEE. The CDR3 bases are TGTGCCAGCAGCCTCACGACAGGGAGGGACACCTTC. Its translation is CASSLTTGRDTF.

This clone was detected only once. This chain uses TRBV4-1 with TRBJ2-7, with TRBD1 matching over 9 bases. Germline lookup yields CDR1 MGHRA and CDR2 YSYEKL. V shed 4 bases and J 0 bases; nucleotides not matched to a gene: 10. This CDR3 comprises 17 residues. CDR3 in amino acids: CASSLKQGAKFSYEQYF. Written as DNA, the CDR3 is TGCGCCAGCAGCCTCAAACAGGGGGCGAAGTTCTCCTACGAGCAGTACTTC.